This T cell receptor (beta chain) was found in a study of T cells in Graves' hyperthyroidism and ophthalmopathy. Study-wide results and caveats: It was a median roughly six months before onset that the model predicted ophthalmopathy. Most clonotypes expanded in thyroid above 0.001 were likewise present in blood.

RNA transcripts yielded amplified TCR beta CDR3 regions. RT-PCR in the first round (using the HTBI primer set) targeted the TCR CDR3. TCRdb called the multiplex PCR reads again in MiXCR, with one record for every CDR3 protein. The sample carries 500,000 or so distinct CDR3 sequences, over 15% recorded once. Enrolled ophthalmopathy patients presented with a Clinical Activity Score of at least 3, a NOSPECS grade of at least 4, and disease duration under 3 months. Every diagnosis used clinical symptoms, serum thyroxine and TRAb, thyroid ultrasound and orbital computed tomography. This clonotype came up many times. Its antigen is unknown. Germline CDR1 and CDR2: KGHSH and LQKENI. Trimming cost V 3 bases and J 4 bases, with 12 bases left between them. This CDR3 comprises 15 residues.

The chain carries TRBV18 and TRBJ1-4, with no clear D. This receptor was taken from a woman aged 18-29 years with Graves' ophthalmopathy. The sample comprised blood. The CDR3: CASSPDRSLNEKLFF. The CDR3 bases are TGTGCCAGCTCACCTGATCGATCTCTTAATGAAAAACTGTTTTTT.